Below are 8 T cell receptor beta chains sequenced from a single sample in a study of lung T cells in sarcoidosis with Löfgren's syndrome. MiXCR, applied by TCRdb to the reads, yields one record per CDR3 protein. The sample consists of approximately 20,000 distinct CDR3 sequences, roughly 23% of them appearing once. Sequenced sample: CD4+ T cells from bronchoalveolar lavage. The origin of the receptors is a human donor with sarcoidosis (Löfgren's syndrome or another form), or a control subject (not recorded which).

The chain has TRBV19 and TRBJ1-1; tentatively, D is TRBD1 (6 bases). This CDR3 has 14 amino acids. V lost 7 bases, J lost 2 bases, and 14 bases lay in between. The germline CDR1 and CDR2 sequences are LNHDA and SQIVND (reference sequence). The CDR3 loop reads CASIPDRLNTEAFF. CDR3 in DNA: TGTGCCAGTATTCCGGACAGACTCAACACTGAAGCTTTCTTT.

This chain links TRBV5-1 with TRBJ2-1, with 7 bases fitting TRBD1. The CDR3 extends over 15 amino acids. Per the germline V gene, CDR1 is SGHRS and CDR2 is YFSETQ. Losses at the gene ends were 3 bases for V and 2 bases for J; bases not matched to a gene: 5. CDR3 in DNA: TGCGCCAGCAGCTCCGGACAGGTTGCCTACAATGAGCAGTTCTTC. Protein product: CASSSGQVAYNEQFF.

This clonotype occurred many times. V is TRBV2 and J is TRBJ2-1, with 12 bases that match TRBD2. V shed 7 bases, J shed 3 bases, and the junction held 4 bases outside the gene matches. CDR3 length: 15 residues. Germline V gives CDR1 SNHLY, CDR2 FYNNEI. The CDR3 DNA reads as TGTGCCAGCACCCCACTAGCGGGAGGCTACAATGAGCAGTTCTTC. This sequence encodes CASTPLAGGYNEQFF.

Comment on this clonotype: This may be a read error: a much more frequent sequence differs by one nucleotide. The chain employs TRBV7-2 and TRBJ2-7, with D maybe TRBD1 (8 bases). The CDR3 is 15 residues long. Germline values: CDR1 SGHTA, CDR2 FQGNSA. The CDR3 DNA is TGTGCCGGCAGCCAGCAGGGAGGGACAGGCTACGAGCAGTACTTC. As protein: CAGSQQGGTGYEQYF.

This chain uses TRBV11-1 with TRBJ2-2; D may match TRBD1 or TRBD2 (6 bases each). V lost 0 bases and J lost 9, with 8 bases in between. Germline CDR1 and CDR2: SGHAT and FQDESV (reference sequence). This CDR3 region has 13 residues. The CDR3 spells CASSLAGGRELFF. The CDR3 nucleotides read TGTGCCAGCAGCTTAGCGGGGGGCCGGGAGCTGTTTTTT.

Notes on this clonotype: A read error may explain this, as a much larger clone is one base away. The V gene is TRBV12-3 or TRBV12-4, the J gene TRBJ2-7; the match to TRBD1 covers 12 bases. Germline trimming cut 8 bases from V and 5 bases from J; bases unmatched to any gene: 7. This CDR3 has 14 residues. CDR3: CASGLGTGGHEQYF. CDR3 coding DNA: TGTGCCAGCGGTCTTGGGACAGGGGGCCACGAGCAGTACTTC.

The CDR3 region is CASTLLGEQFF. CDR3 bases: TGTGCCAGCACCCTTCTGGGTGAGCAGTTCTTC. The chain uses TRBV12-3 or TRBV12-4 and TRBJ2-1, with D uncertain. Between the trimmed V and J ends, which lost 7 bases and 9 bases, there was a span of 10 bases. The CDR3 covers 11 residues.

This clonotype occurred many times. The rearrangement links TRBV4-3 to TRBJ2-3; no definite D call. This CDR3 has 12 residues. Trimming cost V 5 bases and J 1 base, with 4 bases left between them. Per germline, CDR1 LGHNA and CDR2 YSLEER. This CDR3 reads CASSFGTDTQYF. CDR3 DNA: TGCGCCAGCAGCTTTGGCACAGATACGCAGTATTTT.